The present entry profiles one TCR beta chain with its context. This table comes from immunoSEQ multiplex PCR, and its TCRdb copy is limited to in-frame clones, with some not included. Here the sample spans tens of thousands of clones, roughly 84% being singletons. The sample originates from a study of blood T cell repertoires in COVID-19. Across the study: Nucleic acid was either cDNA or gDNA, and it came from T cells, B-cell-depleted T cells, or PBMCs.

Looked up from germline, CDR1 is KGHDR and CDR2 is SFDVKD. The ends were cut back, 4 bases at V and 3 bases at J, with 5 bases in the middle. The CDR3 has 12 amino acids. The rearrangement joins TRBV24-1 to TRBJ2-5; no clear D. This sequence was found in a man in his fifties with active COVID-19. Source material: peripheral blood. The CDR3 DNA sequence: TGTGCCACCAGTGACGCTAAAGAGACCCAGTACTTC. As protein: CATSDAKETQYF.